What follows are 23 T cell receptor beta chains derived from one specimen sequenced in a study of T-cell memory formation after mild COVID-19. TCRdb recomputed calls from the 5' RACE reads with MiXCR, one row per CDR3 protein. The table includes 250,000 to 350,000 distinct CDR3 sequences, roughly 17% detected once. Sequenced: PBMCs or a T cell subset sorted from them (not recorded which). These receptors all come from a man between 18 and 35 years old who had mild COVID-19 (a few samples of this study predate the infection). Cell type and time point are not known.

V gene TRBV20-1 combines with J gene TRBJ1-1, with D unclear. The CDR3 has 13 amino acids. Per germline, CDR1 DFQATT and CDR2 SNEGSKA (reference sequence). Deletions cut 1 base from V and 1 base from J, with 7 bases between. The CDR3 region is CSARVVQNTEAFF. Here the CDR3 DNA reads TGCAGTGCTAGAGTTGTGCAGAACACTGAAGCTTTCTTT.

This clonotype was seen repeatedly, ten times or more. The chain employs TRBV7-8 and TRBJ2-3; tentatively, D is TRBD1 or TRBD2 (5 bases each). The CDR3 consists of 14 residues. V lost 2 bases and J lost 9, with 15 bases in between. CDR1 and CDR2 (germline): SGHVS, FQNEAQ. CDR3 coding DNA: TGTGCCAGCAGCTTAAGTGGGGGTCTAGGCACGCAGTATTTT. Translated: CASSLSGGLGTQYF.

V usage is TRBV5-1 and J usage is TRBJ1-1; possibly TRBD1 for D (5 bases). V was clipped by 7 bases and J by 7 bases, with 17 bases between them. Germline CDR1 is SGHRS and CDR2 is YFSETQ. There are 13 residues in the CDR3. For the CDR3, the DNA is TGCGCCAGCGGAACGTGGGGGGAGGGTGAAGCTTTCTTT. This sequence encodes CASGTWGEGEAFF.

The chain is built from TRBV4-3 and TRBJ2-5, with D hard to call. Between the trimmed V and J ends, which lost 4 bases and 4 bases, there was a span of 10 bases. CDR3 length: 13 residues. Germline V gene lookup returns CDR1 LGHNA and CDR2 YSLEER. The chain's CDR3 is CASSRGRLETQYF. CDR3 nucleotide sequence: TGCGCCAGCAGCCGTGGCCGTTTAGAGACCCAGTACTTC.

This clonotype was found many times. The rearrangement joins TRBV4-1 to TRBJ2-7, with D possibly being TRBD1 or TRBD2 (5 bases each). Germline lookup yields CDR1 MGHRA and CDR2 YSYEKL. The CDR3 has 17 residues. Between the trimmed V and J ends, which lost 4 bases and 7 bases, there was a span of 26 bases. The CDR3 DNA reads as TGCGCCAGCAGCCCCAATCCCGGGACGAAGATCTCGGGTGAGCAGTACTTC. It specifies CASSPNPGTKISGEQYF.

The J gene is TRBJ2-5, the V gene TRBV4-1; tentatively, D is TRBD1 (7 bases). CDR3 size: 16 residues. Germline V lookup: CDR1 MGHRA, CDR2 YSYEKL. Trimming left V 4 bases short and J 1 base short, with 16 bases between. The CDR3 DNA reads as TGCGCCAGCAGCCGAGGGGGCCAGGGAGGCCAAGAGACCCAGTACTTC. This gives the protein CASSRGGQGGQETQYF.

CDR3 in amino acids: CASSPLWTSGADTQYF. The CDR3 DNA follows: TGTGCCAGCAGCCCGCTCTGGACTAGCGGGGCAGATACGCAGTATTTT. The chain uses TRBV7-6 and TRBJ2-3, with 12 bases aligning to TRBD2. The CDR3 runs 16 residues. Germline V gene sequence: CDR1 SGHVS, CDR2 FNYEAQ. The ends lost 5 bases at V and 4 bases at J; junction bases unmatched: 7.

This chain joins TRBV7-6 and TRBJ2-7; D tentatively fits TRBD1 or TRBD2 (6 bases each). The CDR3 runs to 14 residues. Germline V lookup: CDR1 SGHVS, CDR2 FNYEAQ. The ends were cut back, 5 bases at V and 2 bases at J, with 13 bases in the middle. CDR3 nucleotides: TGTGCCAGCAGCGGCAGAGGGGGGACCTACGAGCAGTACTTC. This codes for CASSGRGGTYEQYF.

This clonotype was recorded at least ten times. The chain combines TRBV12-3 or TRBV12-4 with TRBJ2-7; maybe TRBD2 (7 bases). The CDR3 covers 15 residues. V gave up 3 bases and J gave up 0 bases, with 12 bases separating them. In nucleotides, the CDR3 is TGTGCCAGCAGTTTGGGGGGGGCCCTCTCCTACGAGCAGTACTTC. Its translation is CASSLGGALSYEQYF.

This clonotype was seen repeatedly, ten times or more. The chain links TRBV5-1 to TRBJ1-1, with D unclear. There are 15 residues in the CDR3. Per the germline V gene, CDR1 is SGHRS and CDR2 is YFSETQ. Trimming took off 0 bases at V and 0 bases at J, with 9 bases between the two ends. Here the CDR3 DNA reads TGCGCCAGCAGCTTGGGAACCACAGTGAACACTGAAGCTTTCTTT. Translating it yields CASSLGTTVNTEAFF.

J is TRBJ2-4 and V is TRBV5-1; TRBD1 aligns across 8 bases. The germline V gene has CDR1 SGHRS and CDR2 YFSETQ. The CDR3 covers 16 residues. The V segment lost 4 bases and the J segment 7 bases; nucleotides outside the gene matches: 13. CDR3 DNA sequence: TGCGCCAGCAGCCCATACCGACAGGGGTTAAGCAACATTCAGTACTTC. This translates into CASSPYRQGLSNIQYF.

This clonotype was picked up a small number of times. The chain carries TRBV5-1 and TRBJ1-2; D uncertain. Germline assignment: CDR1 SGHRS and CDR2 YFSETQ. This CDR3 is built from 13 residues. V was shortened by 1 base and J by 2 bases, with 6 bases between the two germline ends. CDR3 sequence: CASSLSENYGYTF. CDR3 DNA: TGCGCCAGCAGCTTGAGCGAGAACTATGGCTACACCTTC.

The chain employs TRBV20-1 and TRBJ2-2; 12 bases align to TRBD1. V lost 6 bases, J lost 5 bases, and 13 bases stayed unmatched. This CDR3 is built from 17 residues. Germline V gives CDR1 DFQATT, CDR2 SNEGSKA (reference sequence). CDR3 sequence: CSAPHRGQGAWTGELFF. CDR3 in DNA: TGCAGTGCCCCTCACCGGGGACAGGGGGCCTGGACCGGGGAGCTGTTTTTT.

The genes are TRBV5-1 and TRBJ2-2; perhaps TRBD1 as D (6 bases). Per the germline V gene, CDR1 is SGHRS and CDR2 is YFSETQ. The CDR3 spans 14 residues. Trimming stripped 1 base from V and 4 bases from J, with 8 bases between. The CDR3 nucleotides read TGCGCCAGCAGCTTGTGGACAGCCACCGGGGAGCTGTTTTTT. This sequence encodes CASSLWTATGELFF.

The rearrangement uses TRBV20-1 and TRBJ2-3; 8 nucleotides line up with TRBD1. Germline CDR1 DFQATT, CDR2 SNEGSKA (reference sequence). The CDR3 totals 14 residues. V trimming: 1 base; J trimming: 3 bases; junction bases outside the gene matches: 3. The CDR3 sequence is CSARGDRLTDTQYF. In nucleotides, the CDR3 is TGCAGTGCTAGAGGGGACAGGTTGACAGATACGCAGTATTTT.

The J gene is TRBJ1-3, the V gene TRBV20-1, with D unclear. Germline V gene data show CDR1 as DFQATT and CDR2 as SNEGSKA (reference sequence). V dropped 5 bases and J dropped 10 bases, with 15 bases sitting between them. The CDR3 contains 12 residues. For the CDR3, the DNA is TGCAGTGCTTTCTCTGGGTTTGGAACCATATATTTT. Translating gives CSAFSGFGTIYF.

The rearrangement links TRBV19 to TRBJ1-1, with 8 bases aligning to TRBD1. The CDR3 has 13 amino acids. Germline V gives CDR1 LNHDA, CDR2 SQIVND (reference sequence). V gave up 3 bases and J gave up 8 bases; unmatched junction bases: 5. As DNA, the CDR3 is TGTGCCAGTAGTATTGGCAGGGGGCCCGAAGCTTTCTTT. This gives the protein CASSIGRGPEAFF.

The sample holds a few counts of this clonotype. The rearrangement joins TRBV15 to TRBJ1-5; D is perhaps TRBD1 (5 bases). In germline, CDR1 is LNHNV, CDR2 YYDKDF (reference sequence). Deletions cut 0 bases from V and 6 bases from J, with 9 bases between. This CDR3 region has 14 residues. This chain's CDR3 is CATSRDKGPQPQHF. The CDR3 DNA sequence: TGTGCCACCAGCAGAGATAAGGGGCCTCAGCCCCAGCATTTT.

Only a few counts were recorded for this clonotype. The chain combines TRBV5-4 with TRBJ2-5, with TRBD1 as a possible D gene (6 bases). The CDR3 has 16 residues. The V gene's germline CDR1 is SGHNT and CDR2 YYREEE (reference sequence). Trimming removed 3 bases at V and 2 bases at J, with 17 bases between. The CDR3 sequence: CASSSGWGQVQETQYF. CDR3 bases: TGTGCCAGCAGCTCCGGATGGGGGCAGGTTCAAGAGACCCAGTACTTC.

This clonotype was detected a few times. The chain links TRBV5-1 to TRBJ1-2, with unresolved D. Germline CDR1 is SGHRS and CDR2 is YFSETQ. Trimming left V 4 bases short and J 1 base short, with 11 bases between. The CDR3 consists of 14 residues. The CDR3 loop reads CASSPDVFNYGYTF. CDR3 sequence (DNA): TGCGCCAGCAGCCCCGACGTCTTTAACTATGGCTACACCTTC.

The gene calls are TRBV5-1 and TRBJ2-1, with 10 bases matching TRBD2. The CDR3 runs to 16 residues. Germline loops: CDR1 SGHRS, CDR2 YFSETQ. The V gene end was trimmed by 0 bases and the J gene end by 5 bases; junction bases not matched to a gene: 5. DNA for the CDR3: TGCGCCAGCAGCTTGGTTTTAGCGGGGGGAAACAATGAGCAGTTCTTC. It encodes CASSLVLAGGNNEQFF. The variable domain in full, completed from reference TRBV5-1 and TRBJ2-1, reads KAGVTQTPRYLIKTRGQQVTLSCSPISGHRSVSWYQQTPGQGLQFLFEYFSETQRNKGNFPGRFSGRQFSNSRSEMNVSTLELGDSALYLCASSLVLAGGNNEQFFGPGTRLTVL.

The chain combines TRBV9 with TRBJ2-2; TRBD2 matches 11 bases. V dropped 5 bases and J dropped 4; count of bases not matched to a gene: 13. CDR3 length equals 18 residues. The V gene's germline CDR1 is SGDLS and CDR2 YYNGEE. The CDR3 here is CASSKQQLAGATTGELFF. The CDR3 DNA follows: TGTGCCAGCAGTAAACAACAACTAGCGGGGGCCACCACCGGGGAGCTGTTTTTT.

The rearrangement links TRBV24-1 to TRBJ2-1; TRBD1 might be the D (6 bases). The CDR3 runs 13 residues. Trimming left V 7 bases short and J 5 bases short, with 11 bases between. In germline, CDR1 is KGHDR, CDR2 SFDVKD. CDR3 in amino acids: CATRDSFNNEQFF. CDR3 in DNA: TGTGCCACCAGGGACAGCTTCAACAATGAGCAGTTCTTC.